Listed below are T cell receptor beta chains from one sample, sequenced in a study of blood T cell repertoires in COVID-19. Clones were read by immunoSEQ multiplex PCR, and TCRdb kept only the in-frame ones, dropping some. The top ten hold approximately 9.4% of the sample, which has some 150,000 clones, around 80% seen once. Sequencing used peripheral blood. These receptors all come from a woman aged 45-65 years with acute or convalescent COVID-19. CDR3s include the opening cysteine and the closing phenylalanine or tryptophan. D genes are given only for firm matches. A row's size may be missing; if present it is once, few, many or a size class.

j_call d_call v_call clone_size cdr3_aa cdr3_nt
TRBJ2-7 TRBD2 TRBV2 few CASRFPDGSGVEQYF TGTGCCAGCAGATTCCCTGACGGTAGCGGGGTCGAGCAGTACTTC
TRBJ2-7 NA TRBV3-1/TRBV3-2 NA CASLTGGVDSYEQYF TGTGCCAGCTTAACAGGGGGGGTCGACTCCTACGAGCAGTACTTC
TRBJ1-5 NA TRBV7-9 NA CASNQGTGNQPQHF TGTGCCAGCAACCAGGGAACGGGCAATCAGCCCCAGCATTTT
TRBJ2-7 NA TRBV7-2 once CASSVGHQTREQYF TGTGCCAGCAGCGTAGGACACCAAACTCGCGAGCAGTACTTC
TRBJ1-1 TRBD1 TRBV5-5 NA CASSSGQGLNTEAFF TGTGCCAGCAGCTCTGGACAGGGGTTGAACACTGAAGCTTTCTTT
TRBJ2-1 TRBD2 TRBV14 NA CASSQTLAGVLNEQFF TGTGCCAGCAGCCAGACCTTAGCGGGAGTATTGAATGAGCAGTTCTTC
TRBJ1-2 TRBD1 TRBV7-9 few CASSERDRDGYTF TGTGCCAGCAGCGAAAGGGACAGGGACGGCTACACCTTC
TRBJ2-7 NA TRBV18 NA CASSQTREAVYEQYF TGTGCCAGCTCACAAACGAGGGAAGCGGTCTACGAGCAGTACTTC
TRBJ1-5 NA TRBV18 NA CASSPGGGQPQHF TGTGCCAGCTCGCCGGGAGGAGGACAGCCCCAGCATTTT
TRBJ2-1 TRBD2 TRBV5-4 NA CASSGVAGGSKSSYNEQFF TGTGCCAGCAGCGGTGTAGCGGGAGGGTCCAAGAGCTCCTACAATGAGCAGTTCTTC
TRBJ2-6 NA TRBV18 once CASSSRQDPSGANVLTF TGTGCCAGCTCATCACGACAGGATCCCTCTGGGGCCAACGTCCTGACTTTC
TRBJ1-4 NA TRBV7-2 NA CASSYLPQAKDEKLFF TGTGCCAGCAGCTACCTACCACAGGCTAAGGACGAAAAACTGTTTTTT
TRBJ1-5 NA TRBV19 once CASSMGGGPGQPQHF TGTGCCAGTAGTATGGGAGGGGGACCGGGTCAGCCCCAGCATTTT